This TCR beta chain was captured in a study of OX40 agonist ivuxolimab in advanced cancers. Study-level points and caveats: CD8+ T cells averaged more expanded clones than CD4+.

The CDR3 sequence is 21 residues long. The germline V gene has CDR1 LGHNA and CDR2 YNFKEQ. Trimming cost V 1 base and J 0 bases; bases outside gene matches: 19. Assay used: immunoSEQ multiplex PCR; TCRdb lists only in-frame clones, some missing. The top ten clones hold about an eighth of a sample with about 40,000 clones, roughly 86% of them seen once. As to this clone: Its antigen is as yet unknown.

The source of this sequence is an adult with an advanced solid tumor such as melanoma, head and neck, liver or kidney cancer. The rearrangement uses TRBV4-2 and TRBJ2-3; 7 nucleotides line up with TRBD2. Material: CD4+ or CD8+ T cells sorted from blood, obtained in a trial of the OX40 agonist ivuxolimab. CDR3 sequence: CASSQVGTKSREGGSTDTQYF. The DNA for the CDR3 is TGTGCCAGCAGCCAAGTAGGGACTAAATCTAGGGAGGGAGGAAGCACAGATACGCAGTATTTT.